These 10 T cell receptor beta chains originate from one sample sequenced in a study of CD8+CD57+ T cells in acquired aplastic anemia. Both TCR beta VDJ combination and CDR3 sequence profiling were carried out. Genomic DNA was the template for this profiling. TCRdb ran MiXCR on the reads and lists one entry per CDR3 protein. The sample lists 200,000 to 250,000 distinct CDR3 sequences; approximately 60% were seen once. Sequencing was carried out using sorted CD4+, CD8+, or CD8+CD57+ T cells (not recorded which) from PBMCs. The receptors derive from a human donor in good health.

This clonotype occurred a few times. The rearrangement joins TRBV4-1 to TRBJ2-3; D may be TRBD1 or TRBD2 (5 bases each). V lost 3 bases, J lost 0 bases, and 13 bases lay in between. CDR3 length: 16 residues. CDR1 and CDR2 from the germline V gene are MGHRA and YSYEKL. CDR3 residues: CASSHSRGPSTDTQYF. DNA of the CDR3: TGCGCCAGCAGCCATTCACGGGGCCCTAGCACAGATACGCAGTATTTT.

The chain has TRBV19 and TRBJ1-4; unclear D gene. CDR1 is LNHDA and CDR2 is SQIVND in the germline V gene (reference sequence). CDR3 length equals 13 residues. The V and J ends lost 3 bases and 5 bases respectively, with 7 bases between them. CDR3 loop: CASSISRNEKLFF. As DNA, the CDR3 is TGTGCCAGTAGTATTTCCAGAAATGAAAAACTGTTTTTT.

This clonotype was counted between two and nine times. The rearrangement links TRBV24-1 to TRBJ2-5; tentatively, D is TRBD1 (6 bases). The CDR3 covers 13 residues. V lost 7 bases and J 5 bases, leaving 13 bases between the germline ends. CDR1 is KGHDR and CDR2 is SFDVKD in the germline V gene. CDR3 protein: CATSRGPWETQYF. The CDR3 DNA reads TGTGCCACCAGCAGGGGCCCATGGGAGACCCAGTACTTC.

The chain has TRBV12-3 or TRBV12-4 and TRBJ2-7; D is possibly TRBD1 or TRBD2 (6 bases each). V lost 2 bases and J lost 6, with 14 bases in between. This CDR3 has 14 residues. CDR3 nucleotides: TGTGCCAGCAGTTTAAGTACCGGGGGCAGCGAGCAGTACTTC. This codes for CASSLSTGGSEQYF.

V is TRBV7-3 and J is TRBJ2-5; D might be TRBD1 or TRBD2, each matching 7 bases. In germline, CDR1 is SGHTA, CDR2 FQGTGA. Trimming took off 2 bases at V and 5 bases at J, with 12 bases between the two ends. The CDR3 is 14 residues long. The CDR3 protein is CASSLHQGGETQYF. The CDR3 DNA follows: TGTGCCAGCAGCTTACACCAGGGGGGGGAGACCCAGTACTTC.

CDR3 loop: CASSPSSTHEQYF. CDR3 coding DNA: TGCGCCAGCAGCCCGAGTTCGACGCACGAGCAGTACTTC. The V call is TRBV5-1, the J call TRBJ2-7; unclear D gene. The CDR3 is 13 residues long. V shed 4 bases and J shed 5 bases, with 13 bases lying between them. Germline CDR1 is SGHRS and CDR2 is YFSETQ.

The chain combines TRBV20-1 with TRBJ1-4; D is ambiguous. This CDR3 spans 12 amino acids. Germline V gene sequence: CDR1 DFQATT, CDR2 SNEGSKA (reference sequence). Trimming removed 3 bases from V and 7 bases from J, with 9 bases in between. CDR3 residues: CSASRASEKLFF. The CDR3 DNA sequence: TGCAGTGCTAGTAGGGCTAGTGAAAAACTGTTTTTT.

As regards this clonotype: One junction end disagrees with the germline gene, perhaps due to a read error. The rearrangement uses TRBV7-7 and TRBJ2-2; a possible D gene is TRBD1 (5 bases). The CDR3 has 15 residues. Germline CDR1 SSHAT, CDR2 FNYEAQ (reference sequence). This CDR3 is CASSLSVRDTGELFF. The DNA for the CDR3 is TGTGCTAGCAGCTTATCCGTCAGGGACACCGGGGAGCTGTTTTTT.

The chain combines TRBV2 with TRBJ1-1; 9 nucleotides align to TRBD1. The CDR3 totals 13 residues. The trim removed 6 bases at V and 4 bases at J, leaving 3 bases unmatched. The germline V gene has CDR1 SNHLY and CDR2 FYNNEI. CDR3 residues: CASRGQGGTEAFF. In DNA form, the CDR3 reads TGTGCCAGCAGGGGACAGGGTGGCACTGAAGCTTTCTTT.

The rearrangement joins TRBV2 to TRBJ2-3; no firm D call. V was shortened by 7 bases and J by 5 bases, with 19 bases between the two germline ends. CDR1 SNHLY and CDR2 FYNNEI come from the germline V gene. CDR3 size: 15 residues. The CDR3 bases are TGTGCCAGCAACGGGCAGAACCGCATCAGAGATACGCAGTATTTT. Its protein is CASNGQNRIRDTQYF.